These 19 T cell receptor beta chains share one sample of origin, sequenced in a study of blood T cells in healthy people across ages. It was with a sample-barcoded 5' primer and a J-beta primer mix that a second PCR of roughly 7 to 12 cycles was run. Via MiXCR, TCRdb re-called the 5' RACE reads, giving one row per CDR3 protein. The repertoire includes 600,000 to 650,000 distinct CDR3 sequences, about 53% of them detected once, and around 37% sits in the top ten. Sequencing input: blood. Every receptor here comes from a man between 60 and 75 years old in good health.

This chain connects TRBV24-1 to TRBJ2-5; 7 bases are a match to TRBD1. The CDR3 loop spans 13 amino acids. Germline assignment: CDR1 KGHDR and CDR2 SFDVKD. Unmatched junction bases numbered 1, after V lost 5 bases and J lost 2 bases. The CDR3 nucleotides read TGTGCCACCAGTGGGGGACAGCAAGAGACCCAGTACTTC. It codes for CATSGGQQETQYF.

The V and J genes are TRBV29-1 and TRBJ2-1; 9 nucleotides align to TRBD2. This CDR3 has 16 residues. Germline V gene sequence: CDR1 SQVTM, CDR2 ANQGSEA. J gave up 1 base and V 5 bases, and 9 bases lay outside the gene matches. Here the CDR3 DNA reads TGCAGCGTTTTCCCTCCCACTAGCGGGTCCTACAATGAGCAGTTCTTC. It yields the protein CSVFPPTSGSYNEQFF.

This clonotype turned up a few times. V gene TRBV29-1 combines with J gene TRBJ2-7; possible D gene TRBD1, 6 bases. Between the trimmed V and J ends, which lost 3 bases and 1 base, there was a span of 13 bases. Germline V lookup: CDR1 SQVTM, CDR2 ANQGSEA. The CDR3 has 14 residues. The CDR3 here is CSVDRGQTSYEQYF. DNA for the CDR3: TGCAGCGTTGATCGAGGACAGACTTCCTACGAGCAGTACTTC.

The chain uses TRBV15 and TRBJ2-3, with TRBD1 matching over 10 bases. J gave up 4 bases and V 2 bases, and 3 bases lay outside the gene matches. The CDR3 contains 15 residues. CDR1 and CDR2 from the germline V gene are LNHNV and YYDKDF (reference sequence). As DNA, the CDR3 is TGTGCCACCAGCAGATGGACAGGGGGACCAGATACGCAGTATTTT. Translating gives CATSRWTGGPDTQYF.

This clonotype occurred once. The chain combines TRBV20-1 with TRBJ2-7, with 9 bases that match TRBD2. This CDR3 comprises 17 residues. Germline CDR1 reads DFQATT; CDR2 reads SNEGSKA (reference sequence). Germline trimming cut 7 bases from V and 0 bases from J; bases unmatched to any gene: 16. Written as DNA, the CDR3 is TGCAGTGTTAGCCCCCAAGTAGCGGGGGCCTTCTCCTACGAGCAGTACTTC. This gives the protein CSVSPQVAGAFSYEQYF.

Regarding this clonotype: One end of the junction varies from germline; a read error may be responsible. This chain links TRBV11-2 with TRBJ1-2; 7 bases match TRBD1. Germline-derived CDR1 and CDR2 are SGHAT and FQNNGV. The CDR3 covers 13 residues. The CDR3 protein is CVSSTTGIYGYTF. The CDR3 DNA is TGTGTCAGCAGCACGACAGGGATCTATGGCTACACCTTC.

This clonotype occurred once. One end of the junction fails to match germline, which may point to a read error. V usage is TRBV4-1 and J usage is TRBJ2-7; the match to TRBD1 covers 7 bases. CDR3 length: 15 amino acids. The germline CDR1 and CDR2 sequences are MGHRA and YSYEKL. The DNA for the CDR3 is TGCGCCAGCAACCAAGATCCGGGCAGGGGGTACGAGCAGTACTTC. This gives the protein CASNQDPGRGYEQYF.

This chain uses TRBV2 with TRBJ2-5; D ambiguous. Trimming removed 6 bases at V and 2 bases at J, with 7 bases between. CDR1 is SNHLY and CDR2 is FYNNEI in the germline V gene. The CDR3 extends over 12 amino acids. CDR3 bases: TGTGCCAGCAGGGTGTATCAAGAGACCCAGTACTTC. This codes for CASRVYQETQYF.

In this sample, this clonotype turned up a few times. The chain recombines TRBV3-1 with TRBJ1-1; D is unresolved. V was clipped by 1 base and J by 0 bases, with 9 bases between them. CDR3 length: 15 amino acids. Germline lookup yields CDR1 LGHDT and CDR2 YNNKEL (reference sequence). The CDR3 region is CASSQVPGMNTEAFF. CDR3 DNA: TGTGCCAGCAGCCAAGTTCCGGGCATGAACACTGAAGCTTTCTTT. The full variable domain, completed using reference TRBV3-1 and TRBJ1-1, is DTAVSQTPKYLVTQMGNDKSIKCEQNLGHDTMYWYKQDSKKFLKIMFSYNNKELIINETVPNRFSPKSPDKAHLNLHINSLELGDSAVYFCASSQVPGMNTEAFFGQGTRLTVV.

This chain uses TRBV7-2 with TRBJ2-3; TRBD2 might be the D (5 bases). Trimming stripped 1 base from V and 5 bases from J, with 7 bases between. This CDR3 has 13 residues. The germline V gene encodes CDR1 SGHTA and CDR2 FQGNSA. The chain's CDR3 is CASSLGLQDTQYF. The DNA of the CDR3 is TGTGCCAGCAGCTTAGGACTACAAGATACGCAGTATTTT.

In its sample, this clonotype was seen a few times. The V gene is TRBV5-1, the J gene TRBJ2-5; 15 bases map to TRBD2. Trimming at V came to 3 bases and at J to 2 bases, leaving 2 bases not matched to a gene. Germline CDR1 is SGHRS and CDR2 is YFSETQ. This CDR3 comprises 16 residues. The CDR3 DNA reads as TGCGCCAGCAGCTGGGGGACTAGCGGGGGGCAAGAGACCCAGTACTTC. Its protein product is CASSWGTSGGQETQYF.

V is TRBV7-9 and J is TRBJ2-7, with D tentatively TRBD2 (7 bases). The germline V gene encodes CDR1 SEHNR and CDR2 FQNEAQ (reference sequence). This CDR3 comprises 15 residues. The ends were cut back, 5 bases at V and 1 base at J, with 15 bases in the middle. The CDR3 bases are TGTGCCAGCAGCCCCGGGGGGCGGCAATCCTACGAGCAGTACTTC. It specifies CASSPGGRQSYEQYF.

The V gene is TRBV11-2, the J gene TRBJ2-5; D might be TRBD2 (5 bases). V lost 0 bases, J lost 9 bases, and 11 bases lay in between. The germline V gene has CDR1 SGHAT and CDR2 FQNNGV. The CDR3 covers 13 residues. The CDR3 protein is CASSLDIPGAQYF. DNA of the CDR3: TGTGCCAGCAGCTTAGATATCCCCGGGGCCCAGTACTTC. The full variable domain, its missing parts supplied by reference TRBV11-2 and TRBJ2-5, is EAGVAQSPRYKIIEKRQSVAFWCNPISGHATLYWYQQILGQGPKLLIQFQNNGVVDDSQLPKDRFSAERLKGVDSTLKIQPAKLEDSAVYLCASSLDIPGAQYFGPGTRLLVL.

The J gene is TRBJ2-1, the V gene TRBV7-2; 9 bases fit TRBD2. V trimming: 7 bases; J trimming: 10 bases; junction bases outside the gene matches: 11. The germline V gene has CDR1 SGHTA and CDR2 FQGNSA. The CDR3 contains 14 residues. CDR3: CASTLKTSGGEQFF. The CDR3 DNA follows: TGTGCCAGCACTCTCAAGACTAGCGGTGGGGAGCAGTTCTTC.

This chain links TRBV20-1 with TRBJ1-6, with 9 bases lining up with TRBD1. Trimming removed 0 bases from V and 10 bases from J; junction bases left unmatched: 4. Germline V gene lookup returns CDR1 DFQATT and CDR2 SNEGSKA (reference sequence). CDR3 length: 14 residues. The CDR3, as DNA: TGCAGTGCTAGAGATGGACAGGGGAGGTCACCCCTCCACTTT. It is translated as CSARDGQGRSPLHF.

This chain uses TRBV29-1 with TRBJ2-7; 7 positions agree with TRBD1. V lost 7 bases, J lost 1 base, and 13 bases stayed unmatched. The CDR3 contains 15 residues. The germline V gene has CDR1 SQVTM and CDR2 ANQGSEA. The CDR3 here is CSALLNRGLSYEQYF. The CDR3 DNA reads as TGCAGCGCCCTCTTAAACAGGGGTCTATCCTACGAGCAGTACTTC.

This rearrangement joins TRBV27 to TRBJ2-5, with TRBD2 as a possible D gene (6 bases). The DNA end lines up better with TRBJ2-7; the J call may be wrong. CDR3 length: 13 residues. The germline CDR1 and CDR2 sequences are MNHEY and SMNVEV (reference sequence). The DNA for the CDR3 is TGTGCCAGCTCAACGCCGATCGGGGGCGAGCAGTACTTC. Residues: CASSTPIGGEQYF.

The rearrangement links TRBV7-9 to TRBJ2-3, with 10 positions matching TRBD2. The CDR3 totals 15 residues. Per germline, CDR1 SEHNR and CDR2 FQNEAQ (reference sequence). After removal of 5 bases from V and 4 bases from J, the junction contained 6 bases not matched to a gene. The CDR3 loop is CASSLLLAGADTQYF. In DNA, the CDR3 is TGTGCCAGCAGCCTCCTGCTAGCGGGGGCAGATACGCAGTATTTT.

This rearrangement joins TRBV2 to TRBJ2-1; a possible D gene is TRBD1 (5 bases). Germline V gene sequence: CDR1 SNHLY, CDR2 FYNNEI. Trimming left V 7 bases short and J 5 bases short, with 12 bases between. This CDR3 has 13 amino acids. CDR3 DNA: TGTGCCAGCAAGGTGGGGCAGAACAATGAGCAGTTCTTC. Its protein is CASKVGQNNEQFF.